The following is a T cell receptor beta chain sequence with its context. Trimming stripped 6 bases from V and 0 bases from J, with 14 bases between. The CDR3 is 15 amino acids. In germline, CDR1 is SNHLY, CDR2 FYNNEI. The data were taken from a study of blood T cell repertoires in COVID-19. TCRdb's copy holds only in-frame clones and misses some; the assay was immunoSEQ multiplex PCR. The table has a few hundred thousand clones, 89% seen once; the top ten hold approximately 3%. The sequence derives from a woman in her 30s with COVID-19, enrolled during active disease. This chain links TRBV2 with TRBJ2-5; no reliable D call. Sequencing used peripheral blood. Here the CDR3 DNA reads TGTGCCAGCAGGGCTGAAGTGTCGTACCAAGAGACCCAGTACTTC. Protein product: CASRAEVSYQETQYF. The full variable domain, rest sourced from reference TRBV2 and TRBJ2-5, is EPEVTQTPSHQVTQMGQEVILRCVPISNHLYFYWYRQILGQKVEFLVSFYNNEISEKSEIFDDQFSVERPDGSNFTLKIRSTKLEDSAMYFCASRAEVSYQETQYFGPGTRLLVL.